Below, 18 T cell receptor beta chains from the same sample are listed, as sequenced in a study of T cells after yellow fever vaccination (dated by TCRdb to the late 2010s). The method behind the library was 5' RACE. These reads were obtained on an Illumina HiSeq 2500. In TCRdb, the public reads were trimmed at Q25 with fastp and aligned with MiXCR, with productive beta chains retained. Entries are consolidated by CDR3 protein sequence, retaining the most common genes and DNA. In this sample the table shows about 300,000 distinct CDR3 sequences, 6.8% of which occur a single time. 15% to 20% of the sample is held by the ten biggest clonotypes. In light of the paper, this sample's treatment or condition label describes: live attenuated yellow fever vaccine strain. The input for sequencing was PBMCs, taken around 45 days after the first yellow fever vaccination. Receptor source: a man between 18 and 35 years old who received the YFV17D yellow fever vaccine.

The CDR3 DNA follows: TGTGCCAGCAGCTTGGTAGGCGATCACAATGAGCAGTTCTTC. It is translated as CASSLVGDHNEQFF. The chain is built from TRBV5-6 and TRBJ2-1, with D uncertain. There are 14 residues in the CDR3. Trimming removed 0 bases from V and 5 bases from J, with 9 bases in between. From germline, CDR1 is SGHDT and CDR2 YYEEEE. The full variable domain, its missing parts supplied by reference TRBV5-6 and TRBJ2-1, is DAGVTQSPTHLIKTRGQQVTLRCSPKSGHDTVSWYQQALGQGPQFIFQYYEEEERQRGNFPDRFSGHQFPNYSSELNVNALLLGDSALYLCASSLVGDHNEQFFGPGTRLTVL.

This clonotype was recorded a few times. The rearrangement uses TRBV5-1 and TRBJ2-7; perhaps TRBD1 as D (6 bases). In germline, CDR1 is SGHRS, CDR2 YFSETQ. Between the trimmed V and J ends, which lost 4 bases and 1 base, there was a span of 12 bases. This CDR3 contains 14 residues. The CDR3 protein is CASSPGQNSYEQYF. CDR3 coding DNA: TGCGCCAGCAGCCCTGGACAGAATTCCTACGAGCAGTACTTC.

To note about this clonotype: As the CDR3 is not closed by the conserved phenylalanine or tryptophan, this likely results from a read error. V gene TRBV5-1 combines with J gene TRBJ2-7, with 7 nucleotides matching TRBD1. This CDR3 is built from 15 residues. Germline loops: CDR1 SGHRS, CDR2 YFSETQ. The V gene end was trimmed by 4 bases and the J gene end by 2 bases; junction bases not matched to a gene: 9. The CDR3 coding sequence is TGCGCCAGCAGCCTCCGATCGACAGGGCCCTACGAGCAGTACTTA. Protein sequence: CASSLRSTGPYEQYL.

The DNA for the CDR3 is TGTGCCAGCTCACCACCCCAGGGGAGCACAGATACGCAGTATTTT. This sequence encodes CASSPPQGSTDTQYF. The V and J genes are TRBV18 and TRBJ2-3; the D gene is possibly TRBD1 (6 bases). The V end lost 0 bases, the J end lost 0 bases, and 7 bases lay between the germline ends. CDR1 and CDR2 from the germline V gene are KGHSH and LQKENI. This CDR3 has 15 amino acids. Full variable domain (rest looked up from reference TRBV18 and TRBJ2-3): NAGVMQNPRHLVRRRGQEARLRCSPMKGHSHVYWYRQLPEEGLKFMVYLQKENIIDESGMPKERFSAEFPKEGPSILRIQQVVRGDSAAYFCASSPPQGSTDTQYFGPGTRLTVL.

This clonotype was observed at least ten times. The chain uses TRBV4-2 and TRBJ2-1; no reliable D call. The CDR3 spans 12 residues. V lost 2 bases and J 5 bases, leaving 4 bases between the germline ends. CDR1 is LGHNA, CDR2 YNFKEQ, per germline. The CDR3 is CASSQPNNEQFF. The CDR3 nucleotides are TGTGCCAGCAGCCAACCCAACAATGAGCAGTTCTTC.

This chain connects TRBV7-6 to TRBJ2-1; D unresolved. Trimming took off 5 bases at V and 2 bases at J, with 16 bases between the two ends. Germline CDR1 is SGHVS and CDR2 is FNYEAQ. The CDR3 consists of 16 residues. Here the CDR3 DNA reads TGTGCCAGCAGCCCCCGGTTTGAACTTACCTACAATGAGCAGTTCTTC. It translates to CASSPRFELTYNEQFF.

This clonotype has only a few counts. The gene calls are TRBV5-4 and TRBJ2-5; 8 nucleotides line up with TRBD2. V was clipped by 0 bases and J by 5 bases; unmatched bases: 6. This CDR3 has 15 amino acids. CDR1 is SGHNT and CDR2 is YYREEE in the germline V gene (reference sequence). The CDR3 bases are TGTGCCAGCAGCTTGGGGACTAGCTCGGCCGAGACCCAGTACTTC. Its protein is CASSLGTSSAETQYF.

The sample holds many counts of this clonotype. The chain uses TRBV5-1 and TRBJ1-1; TRBD1 might be the D (5 bases). The V end lost 2 bases, the J end lost 0 bases, and 8 bases lay between the germline ends. Looked up from germline, CDR1 is SGHRS and CDR2 is YFSETQ. This CDR3 region has 14 residues. Here the CDR3 DNA reads TGCGCCAGCAGCTTCGGGGCCATGAACACTGAAGCTTTCTTT. This translates into CASSFGAMNTEAFF.

In its sample, this clonotype was seen a few times. The rearrangement links TRBV4-3 to TRBJ2-3, with 7 bases matching TRBD1. CDR1 is LGHNA, CDR2 YSLEER, per germline. The CDR3 is 15 amino acids. Trimming removed 4 bases from V and 3 bases from J; junction bases left unmatched: 7. This CDR3 is CASSPDLQGTDTQYF. As DNA, the CDR3 is TGCGCCAGCAGCCCCGACCTACAGGGGACAGATACGCAGTATTTT.

The genes are TRBV10-3 and TRBJ1-1; D may be TRBD1 (6 bases). The CDR3 consists of 15 residues. V dropped 1 base and J dropped 1 base, with 10 bases sitting between them. Germline V gene data show CDR1 as ENHRY and CDR2 as SYGVKD. CDR3 coding DNA: TGTGCCATCAGTGAGTTGCAGGGGTCGAACACTGAAGCTTTCTTT. It yields the protein CAISELQGSNTEAFF.

This clonotype showed up many times. This rearrangement joins TRBV7-9 to TRBJ2-5; 8 nucleotides match TRBD1. This CDR3 has 17 amino acids. Germline CDR1 SEHNR, CDR2 FQNEAQ (reference sequence). V was clipped by 0 bases and J by 1 base; unmatched bases: 7. The CDR3: CASSLAGDRPFQETQYF. CDR3 DNA sequence: TGTGCCAGCAGCTTAGCGGGGGACAGGCCATTCCAAGAGACCCAGTACTTC.

A few counts support this clonotype. This rearrangement joins TRBV20-1 to TRBJ1-5; the match to TRBD1 covers 8 bases. Germline CDR1 and CDR2: DFQATT and SNEGSKA (reference sequence). The trim removed 5 bases at V and 6 bases at J, leaving 9 bases unmatched. The CDR3 contains 14 residues. DNA for the CDR3: TGCAGTGCTTCTTCAGGGGGCGCGTCTCAGCCCCAGCATTTT. Translating gives CSASSGGASQPQHF.

This clonotype was found many times. J is TRBJ1-1 and V is TRBV5-5, with D uncertain. This CDR3 is 13 amino acids long. Germline lookup yields CDR1 SGHKS and CDR2 YYEKEE (reference sequence). The V gene lost 0 bases and the J gene lost 5 bases, with 8 bases spanning the gap. CDR3 sequence (DNA): TGTGCCAGCAGCTTGGTTCTGGAAACTGAAGCTTTCTTT. Translating gives CASSLVLETEAFF.

V is TRBV10-3 and J is TRBJ2-7, with D possibly TRBD1 on 6 matching bases. This CDR3 contains 15 residues. V lost 3 bases, J lost 0 bases, and 12 bases lay in between. The germline V gene encodes CDR1 ENHRY and CDR2 SYGVKD. The CDR3 is CAISDPDRSSYEQYV. CDR3 bases: TGTGCCATCAGTGACCCAGACAGGTCCTCCTACGAGCAGTACGTC.

This clonotype has just a few counts. The CDR3 coding sequence is TGTGCCAGCTCCCAGACGGATGCGGACACTGAAGCTTTCTTT. Protein product: CASSQTDADTEAFF. V and J are TRBV18 and TRBJ1-1; no clear D. The V end lost 6 bases, the J end lost 3 bases, and 14 bases lay between the germline ends. The CDR3 is 14 amino acids. Germline CDR1 KGHSH, CDR2 LQKENI.

The chain recombines TRBV7-9 with TRBJ2-4; D not resolved. The germline V gene has CDR1 SEHNR and CDR2 FQNEAQ (reference sequence). The CDR3 is 13 residues long. V lost 0 bases and J lost 11, with 11 bases in between. The CDR3 bases are TGTGCCAGCAGCTTAGCGCAATCTCCCCTTCAGTACTTC. Its protein product is CASSLAQSPLQYF.

The chain joins TRBV7-2 to TRBJ1-4; D not resolved. The CDR3 sequence is 14 residues long. V lost 10 bases and J 0 bases, leaving 12 bases between the germline ends. The germline gives CDR1 SGHTA, CDR2 FQGNSA. CDR3 residues: CATSVGATNEKLFF. Here the CDR3 DNA reads TGTGCCACCTCGGTAGGAGCAACTAATGAAAAACTGTTTTTT.

This clonotype was counted many times. The genes are TRBV20-1 and TRBJ2-2; a possible D gene is TRBD2 (6 bases). In germline, CDR1 is DFQATT, CDR2 SNEGSKA (reference sequence). This CDR3 has 14 amino acids. Trimming pared 2 bases from V and 6 bases from J, leaving 13 bases between. The CDR3 DNA sequence: TGCAGTGCTAGAAGGCTAGCGTCGGCCGGGGAGCTGTTTTTT. It yields the protein CSARRLASAGELFF.